The subject of this entry is one T cell receptor (beta chain). Clones were sequenced by immunoSEQ multiplex PCR, and TCRdb holds only the in-frame ones, with some missing. The sample yields roughly 420,000 clones, about 88% seen once. This sample is part of a study of Ad26.COV2.S vaccination and SARS-CoV-2 variants. As for treatment: around 19 received Ad26.COV2.S at low or high dose, single or two shots; about five received placebo; per-sample allocation not given. Sampling occurred on day 63 after the first vaccine or placebo injection. As its vector, the vaccine had Ad26, which expressed Wuhan-strain SARS-CoV-2 spike. CDR3 length equals 13 residues. Trimming removed 7 bases at V and 4 bases at J, with 11 bases between. Germline V gene data show CDR1 as SEHNR and CDR2 as FQNEAQ (reference sequence).

This TCR came from a person aged 18-65 years who received the Ad26.COV2.S COVID-19 vaccine or a placebo. The V call is TRBV7-9, the J call TRBJ2-1, with a tentative D call TRBD2 (6 bases). Source: peripheral blood, taken in a trial of Ad26.COV2.S vaccine versus placebo. CDR3: CASISGPYNEQFF. The CDR3 bases are TGTGCCAGCATCAGCGGGCCGTACAATGAGCAGTTCTTC.